This entry is about one TCR beta chain. Its matching antigen is unknown. The V segment lost 10 bases and the J segment 7 bases; nucleotides outside the gene matches: 10. The CDR3 is 13 residues long. This entry comes from a study of T cells in Graves' hyperthyroidism and ophthalmopathy. RNA transcripts gave rise to amplified TCR beta CDR3 regions. A set of HTBI primers served as the primers for a first-round RT-PCR of the TCR CDR3. TCRdb processed the multiplex PCR reads anew with MiXCR; each CDR3 protein has one entry. Of around 690,000 distinct CDR3 sequences listed, less than 25% were seen once; the top ten hold around a third. Points from the study as a whole: Peripheral blood also featured most of the thyroid clonotypes expanded above 0.001. Ophthalmopathy was identified by the model a median approximately six months ahead of onset.

This TCR was sampled from a man aged 30 to 39 with Graves' ophthalmopathy. The sample consisted of blood. The chain joins TRBV12-3 or TRBV12-4 to TRBJ1-5, with 7 bases matching TRBD1. CDR3 DNA sequence: TGTGCCACCAGAGACAGGGTTGGCCAGCCCCAGCATTTT. Protein: CATRDRVGQPQHF.